This TCR beta chain was retrieved from a study of T-cell memory formation after mild COVID-19. Across the study: The TCR clusters were mostly specific to one donor.

Study-wide results and caveats: Later expanders leaned CD4+, whereas clones that contracted between day 15 and 85 were balanced CD4/CD8. Second-wave clones with a day 37 peak had unconfirmed SARS-CoV-2 specificity.

CDR3 length: 14 amino acids. Trimming removed 5 bases from V and 5 bases from J; junction bases left unmatched: 5. Germline CDR1 and CDR2: SEHNR and FQNEAQ (reference sequence). Via MiXCR, TCRdb re-called the 5' RACE reads, giving one row per CDR3 protein. Of 470,000 or so distinct CDR3 sequences in the sample, around 19% are singletons; the top ten hold approximately 8.1%. As to this clonotype: Its specificity is not known.

The receptor was derived from an adult woman who had mild COVID-19 (a few samples of this study predate the infection). Cell type and time point are not known. Sample: PBMCs or a T cell subset sorted from them (not recorded which). The chain has TRBV7-9 and TRBJ2-7; TRBD1 agrees at 11 bases. The CDR3 DNA reads TGTGCCAGCAGCGACCCGGGACAGGGGGACGAGCAGTACTTC. This codes for CASSDPGQGDEQYF.